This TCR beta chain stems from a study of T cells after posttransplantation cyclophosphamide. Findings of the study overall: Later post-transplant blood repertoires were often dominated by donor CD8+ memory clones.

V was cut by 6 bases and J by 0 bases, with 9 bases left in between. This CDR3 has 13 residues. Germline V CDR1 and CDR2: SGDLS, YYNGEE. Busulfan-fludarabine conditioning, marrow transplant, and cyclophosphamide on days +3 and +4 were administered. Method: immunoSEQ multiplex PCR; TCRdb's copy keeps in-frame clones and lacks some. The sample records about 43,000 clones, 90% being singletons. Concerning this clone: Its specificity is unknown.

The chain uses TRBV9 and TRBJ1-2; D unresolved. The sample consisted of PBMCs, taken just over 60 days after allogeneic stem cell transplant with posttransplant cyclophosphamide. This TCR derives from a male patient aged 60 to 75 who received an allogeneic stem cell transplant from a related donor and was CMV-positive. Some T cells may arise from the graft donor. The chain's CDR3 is CASTRSANYGYTF. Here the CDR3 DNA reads TGTGCCAGCACTCGTTCAGCTAACTATGGCTACACCTTC. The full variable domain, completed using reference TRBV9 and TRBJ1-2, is DSGVTQTPKHLITATGQRVTLRCSPRSGDLSVYWYQQSLDQGLQFLIQYYNGEERAKGNILERFSAQQFPDLHSELNLSSLELGDSALYFCASTRSANYGYTFGSGTRLTVV.